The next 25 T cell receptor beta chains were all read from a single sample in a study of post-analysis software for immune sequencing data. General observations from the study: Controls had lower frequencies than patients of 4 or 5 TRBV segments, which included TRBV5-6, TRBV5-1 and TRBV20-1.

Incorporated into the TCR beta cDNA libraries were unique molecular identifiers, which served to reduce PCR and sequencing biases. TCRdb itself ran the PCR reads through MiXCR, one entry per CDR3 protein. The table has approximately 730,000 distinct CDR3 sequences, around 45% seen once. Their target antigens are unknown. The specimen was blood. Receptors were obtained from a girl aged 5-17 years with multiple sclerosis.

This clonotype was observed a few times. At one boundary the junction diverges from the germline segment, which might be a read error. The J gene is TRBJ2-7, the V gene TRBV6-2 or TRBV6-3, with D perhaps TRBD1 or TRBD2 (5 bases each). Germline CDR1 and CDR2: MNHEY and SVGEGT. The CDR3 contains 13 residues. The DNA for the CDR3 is TGTGCCGGCAGTCTGGGGACCTCCACCGAGCAGTACTTC. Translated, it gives CAGSLGTSTEQYF.

CDR3 residues: CASRNQVYTEAFF. CDR3 sequence (DNA): TGTGCCAGCAGGAATCAAGTGTACACTGAAGCTTTCTTT. This chain joins TRBV7-2 and TRBJ1-1; D not resolved. Between the trimmed V and J ends, which lost 6 bases and 3 bases, there was a span of 11 bases. The CDR3 totals 13 residues. CDR1 SGHTA and CDR2 FQGNSA come from the germline V gene.

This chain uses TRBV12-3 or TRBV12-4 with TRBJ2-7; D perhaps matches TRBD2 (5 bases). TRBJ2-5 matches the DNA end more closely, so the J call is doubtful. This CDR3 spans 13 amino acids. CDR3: CASTLGLAGTQYF. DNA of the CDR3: TGTGCCAGCACCCTTGGGCTCGCGGGGACCCAGTACTTC.

CDR3 in DNA: TGTGCCAGCAGTTTAGTGGCGGGACCTTATACGCAGTATTTT. Translation gives CASSLVAGPYTQYF. The rearrangement links TRBV12-3 or TRBV12-4 to TRBJ2-3; perhaps TRBD2 as D (6 bases). Trimming cost V 1 base and J 7 bases, with 12 bases left between them. This CDR3 contains 14 residues.

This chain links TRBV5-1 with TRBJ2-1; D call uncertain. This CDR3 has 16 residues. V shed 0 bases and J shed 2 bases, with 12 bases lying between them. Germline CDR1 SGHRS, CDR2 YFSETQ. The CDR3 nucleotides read TGCGCCAGCAGCTTGGGAGGCGGAACCCCCTACAATGAGCAGTTCTTC. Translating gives CASSLGGGTPYNEQFF.

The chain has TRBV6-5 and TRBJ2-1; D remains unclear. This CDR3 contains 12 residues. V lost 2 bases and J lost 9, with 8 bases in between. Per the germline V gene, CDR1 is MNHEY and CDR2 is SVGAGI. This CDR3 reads CASSYGRTEQFF. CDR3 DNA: TGTGCCAGCAGTTACGGGCGCACTGAGCAGTTCTTC.

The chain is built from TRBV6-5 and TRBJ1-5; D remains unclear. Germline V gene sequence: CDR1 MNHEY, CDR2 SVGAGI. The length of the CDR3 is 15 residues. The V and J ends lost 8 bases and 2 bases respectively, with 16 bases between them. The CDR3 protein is CASSVGGFGNQPQHF. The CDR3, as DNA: TGTGCCAGCTCCGTAGGTGGGTTTGGCAATCAGCCCCAGCATTTT.

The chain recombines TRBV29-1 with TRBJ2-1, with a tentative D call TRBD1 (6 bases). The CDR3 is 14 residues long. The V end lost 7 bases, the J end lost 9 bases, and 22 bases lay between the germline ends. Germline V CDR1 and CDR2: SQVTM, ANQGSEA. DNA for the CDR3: TGCAGCGGGGGTAGGGTCGCAGGGGTCCGTGAGCAGTTCTTC. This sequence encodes CSGGRVAGVREQFF.

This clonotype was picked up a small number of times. The CDR3 DNA sequence: TGTGCCAGCAGTTACGGCCCAGCGGACCACACAGATACGCAGTATTTT. Encoded protein: CASSYGPADHTDTQYF. The chain joins TRBV6-2 or TRBV6-3 to TRBJ2-3; D might be TRBD2 (5 bases). CDR1 and CDR2 (germline): MNHEY, SVGEGT. CDR3 size: 16 residues. Trimming removed 2 bases at V and 2 bases at J, with 14 bases between.

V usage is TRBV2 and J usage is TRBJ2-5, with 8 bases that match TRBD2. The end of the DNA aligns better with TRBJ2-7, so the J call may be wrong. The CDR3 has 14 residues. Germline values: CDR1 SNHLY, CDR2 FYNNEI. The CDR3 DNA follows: TGTGCCAGCATGGGGCGGGAGGACAGCTACGAGCAGTACTTC. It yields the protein CASMGREDSYEQYF.

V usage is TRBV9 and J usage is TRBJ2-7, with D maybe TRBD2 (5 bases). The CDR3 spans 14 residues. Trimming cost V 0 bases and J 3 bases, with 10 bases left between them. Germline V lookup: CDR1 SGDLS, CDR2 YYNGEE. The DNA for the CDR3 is TGTGCCAGCAGCGTAGGACCGGGAAGCTACGAGCAGTACTTC. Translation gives CASSVGPGSYEQYF. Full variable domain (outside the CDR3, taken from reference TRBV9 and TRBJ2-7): DSGVTQTPKHLITATGQRVTLRCSPRSGDLSVYWYQQSLDQGLQFLIQYYNGEERAKGNILERFSAQQFPDLHSELNLSSLELGDSALYFCASSVGPGSYEQYFGPGTRLTVT.

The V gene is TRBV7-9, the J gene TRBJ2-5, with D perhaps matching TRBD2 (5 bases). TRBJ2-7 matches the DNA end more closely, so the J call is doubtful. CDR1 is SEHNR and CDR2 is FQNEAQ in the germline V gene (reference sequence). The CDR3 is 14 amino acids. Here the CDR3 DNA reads TGTGCCAGCAGCTCCCTAGCAGATCCCTACGAGCAGTACTTC. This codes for CASSSLADPYEQYF.

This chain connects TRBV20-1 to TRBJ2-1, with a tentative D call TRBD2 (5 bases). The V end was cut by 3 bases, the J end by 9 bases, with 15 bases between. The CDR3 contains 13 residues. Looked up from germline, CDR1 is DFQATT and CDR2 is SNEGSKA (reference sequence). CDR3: CSARGRVGGEQFF. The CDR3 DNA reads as TGCAGTGCTAGGGGTAGAGTTGGAGGTGAGCAGTTCTTC.

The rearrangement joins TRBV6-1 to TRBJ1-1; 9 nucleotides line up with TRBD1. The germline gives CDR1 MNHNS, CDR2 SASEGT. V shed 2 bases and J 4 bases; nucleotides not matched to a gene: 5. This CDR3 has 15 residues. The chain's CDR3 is CASSESGQGRTEAFF. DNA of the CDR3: TGTGCCAGCAGTGAATCTGGACAGGGGCGCACTGAAGCTTTCTTT.

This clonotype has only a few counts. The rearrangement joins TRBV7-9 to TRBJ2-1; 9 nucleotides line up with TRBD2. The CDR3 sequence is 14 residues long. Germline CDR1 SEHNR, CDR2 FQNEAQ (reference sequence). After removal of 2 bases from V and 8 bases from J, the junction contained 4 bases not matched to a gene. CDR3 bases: TGTGCCAGCAGCTTACAACTAGCGGGCTATGAGCAGTTCTTC. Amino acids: CASSLQLAGYEQFF.

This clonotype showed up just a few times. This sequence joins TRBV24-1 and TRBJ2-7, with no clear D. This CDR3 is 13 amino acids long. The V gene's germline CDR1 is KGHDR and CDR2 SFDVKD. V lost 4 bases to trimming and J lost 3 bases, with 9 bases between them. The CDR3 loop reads CATSDGHYYEQYF. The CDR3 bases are TGTGCCACCAGTGACGGGCACTACTACGAGCAGTACTTC.

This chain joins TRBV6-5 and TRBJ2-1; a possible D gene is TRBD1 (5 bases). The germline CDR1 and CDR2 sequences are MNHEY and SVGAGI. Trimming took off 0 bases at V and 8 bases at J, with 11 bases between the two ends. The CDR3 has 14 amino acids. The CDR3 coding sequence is TGTGCCAGCAGTTACTCGGCACAGGTGCATGAGCAGTTCTTC. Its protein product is CASSYSAQVHEQFF.

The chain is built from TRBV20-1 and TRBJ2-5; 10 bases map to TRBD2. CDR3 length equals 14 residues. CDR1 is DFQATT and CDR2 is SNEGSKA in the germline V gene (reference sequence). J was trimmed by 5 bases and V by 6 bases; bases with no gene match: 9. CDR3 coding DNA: TGCAGTGCCCGAGCGGGAGGGAGGGCGGAGACCCAGTACTTC. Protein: CSARAGGRAETQYF.

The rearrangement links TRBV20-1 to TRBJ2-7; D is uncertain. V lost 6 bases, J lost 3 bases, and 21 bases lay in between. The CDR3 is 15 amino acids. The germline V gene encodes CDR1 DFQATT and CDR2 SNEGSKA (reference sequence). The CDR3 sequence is CSATRLVAGVYEQYF. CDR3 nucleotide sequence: TGCAGTGCCACGCGGTTGGTAGCAGGAGTCTACGAGCAGTACTTC.

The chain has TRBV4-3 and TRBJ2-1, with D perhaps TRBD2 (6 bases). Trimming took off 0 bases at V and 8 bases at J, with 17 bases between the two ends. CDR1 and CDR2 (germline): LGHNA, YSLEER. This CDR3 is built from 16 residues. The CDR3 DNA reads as TGCGCCAGCAGCCAAGAACGAGGGAGGTATGGGGATGAGCAGTTCTTC. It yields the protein CASSQERGRYGDEQFF.

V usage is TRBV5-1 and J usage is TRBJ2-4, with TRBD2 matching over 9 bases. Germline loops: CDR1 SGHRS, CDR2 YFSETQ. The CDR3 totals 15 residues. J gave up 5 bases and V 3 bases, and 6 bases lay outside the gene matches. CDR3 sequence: CASSYNGGGENIQYF. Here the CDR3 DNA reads TGCGCCAGCAGCTACAATGGCGGGGGGGAAAACATTCAGTACTTC.

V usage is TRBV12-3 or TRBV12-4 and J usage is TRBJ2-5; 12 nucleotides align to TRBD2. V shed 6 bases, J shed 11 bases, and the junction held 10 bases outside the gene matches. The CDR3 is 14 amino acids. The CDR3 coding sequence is TGTGCCAGCAGCTTGACTAGCGGGAGTCGTCGGCAGTACTTC. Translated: CASSLTSGSRRQYF.

The CDR3 nucleotides read TGTGCCAGCAGCTTAAGCATAGAGGGGACAGGGCAGTACTTC. Translated: CASSLSIEGTGQYF. This chain connects TRBV7-6 to TRBJ2-7, with 8 nucleotides matching TRBD1. This CDR3 is 14 amino acids long. In germline, CDR1 is SGHVS, CDR2 FNYEAQ. The V and J ends lost 2 bases and 9 bases, in that order; junction bases with no gene match: 9.

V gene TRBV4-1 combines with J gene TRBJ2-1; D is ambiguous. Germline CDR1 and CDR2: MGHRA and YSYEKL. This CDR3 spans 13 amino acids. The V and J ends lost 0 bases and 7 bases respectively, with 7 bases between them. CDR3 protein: CASSQDPANEQFF. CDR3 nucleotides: TGCGCCAGCAGCCAAGACCCCGCGAATGAGCAGTTCTTC.

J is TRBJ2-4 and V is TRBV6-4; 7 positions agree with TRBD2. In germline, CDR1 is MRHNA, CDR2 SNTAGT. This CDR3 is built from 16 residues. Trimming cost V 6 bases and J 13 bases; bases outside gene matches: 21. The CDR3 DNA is TGTGCCAGCAGCCTTACTAGCGATGATTTCTACAATGAGCAGTACTTC. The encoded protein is CASSLTSDDFYNEQYF.